The 21 T cell receptor beta chains given below trace back to one sample, sequenced in a study of tissue T cells after allogeneic stem cell transplantation. The data were produced by immunoSEQ multiplex PCR, yet TCRdb's version contains in-frame clones alone and is incomplete. The table has 8,000 to 9,000 clones, 35% to 50% seen once. Time point noted: mouse harvest day 7 after allogeneic transplant. Mouse grafts combined 10^7 T-cell-depleted bone marrow cells with 10^6 splenic CD5+ T cells. The sample was skin. These receptor sequences come from a female BALB/c mouse given C57BL/6 T cells with graft-versus-host disease after an allogeneic hematopoietic cell transplant.

This clone was observed a few times. Gene names follow the mouse nomenclature. The DNA read from the CDR3 is TGTGCCAGCAGTCCCGTAGAACAGTAC. The encoded protein is CASSPVEQY. The full CDR3 protein is CASSPVEQYF. The genes are TRBV26 and TRBJ2-7; D remains unclear. The observed sequence ends 1 residue before the CDR3 terminus, with the missing tail filled in from the germline J gene. The CDR3 is 10 residues long. From germline, CDR1 is KGHPV and CDR2 FQNQEV (reference sequence). The V end lost 4 bases, the J end lost 7 bases, and 5 bases lay between the germline ends.

By frequency in the sample, this clone is medium-sized (0.01 to 0.1%). The germline and genes are mouse ones. The read terminates 1 residue ahead of where the CDR3 ends, so the germline J gene completes it. J is TRBJ2-1 and V is TRBV26, with D unresolved. Trimming left V 8 bases short and J 1 base short, with 9 bases between. This CDR3 region has 13 residues. The germline V gene has CDR1 KGHPV and CDR2 FQNQEV (reference sequence). The CDR3 region is CASHRQNYAEQFF. Incomplete CDR3 DNA: TGTGCCAGCCATCGACAAAACTATGCTGAGCAGTTC.

This clone has only a few counts. Genes here carry mouse names. CDR3 DNA (partial): TGTGCCAGCCCCACGGAGAACACAGAAGTCTTC. Translated, it gives CASPTENTEVF. The CDR3 as a whole reads CASPTENTEVFF. The chain combines TRBV12-1 with TRBJ1-1; D gene unclear. The CDR3 is cut off 1 residue early in the read; its end comes from the germline J gene. Trimming removed 6 bases from V and 0 bases from J, with 7 bases in between. The germline V gene has CDR1 SGHSN and CDR2 HYEKVE. CDR3 size: 12 residues.

This clone was seen only a few times. These gene names are mouse names. The read falls 1 residue short of the CDR3 end, and the missing part is taken from the germline J gene. The chain links TRBV12-2 to TRBJ2-5, with D possibly matching TRBD1 (6 bases). This CDR3 is 13 amino acids long. Germline V gene sequence: CDR1 SGHLS, CDR2 HYDKME. Trimming removed 4 bases at V and 5 bases at J, with 12 bases between. The part of the CDR3 DNA that was read is TGTGCCAGCTCCCCACAGGGTGGAGACACCCAGTAC. Protein: CASSPQGGDTQY. The full CDR3 protein reads CASSPQGGDTQYF.

Comment on this clone: Gene names are the mouse ones. The read comes to an end 1 residue before the CDR3 does, leaving the germline J gene to fill in the end. The chain employs TRBV26 and TRBJ2-7; no clear D gene. The CDR3 consists of 14 residues. Germline V gene sequence: CDR1 KGHPV, CDR2 FQNQEV (reference sequence). Trimming removed 5 bases from V and 0 bases from J, with 11 bases in between. The CDR3 here is CASSVGSLSYEQYF. Partial CDR3 DNA: TGTGCCAGCAGTGTCGGCAGCCTCTCCTATGAACAGTAC.

Comments on this clone: Genes and germline are mouse. From the germline J gene comes the end of the CDR3, since the read stops 1 residue before it. V and J are TRBV16 and TRBJ2-2, with no clear D. V lost 6 bases to trimming and J lost 2 bases, with 4 bases between them. In germline, CDR1 is SGHSA, CDR2 FRNQAP. The CDR3 totals 12 residues. The covered CDR3 bases are TGTGCAAGCAGGGACAACACCGGGCAGCTCTAC. Its protein product is CASRDNTGQLY. The CDR3 reads in full as CASRDNTGQLYF.

Points on this clone: The gene names given are mouse names. The part of the CDR3 DNA that was read is TGTGCTAGCAGACCGGGACAGGGTAAAGACACCCAGTAC. This codes for CASRPGQGKDTQY. The complete CDR3 reads CASRPGQGKDTQYF. The V gene is TRBV29, the J gene TRBJ2-5, with 9 bases aligning to TRBD1. The read comes to an end 1 residue before the CDR3 does, leaving the germline J gene to fill in the end. V shed 6 bases and J 4 bases; nucleotides not matched to a gene: 5. The CDR3 is 14 residues long. The V gene's germline CDR1 is MSHET and CDR2 SYDVDS.

In regard to this clone: Germline and genes here are mouse. Other DNA sequences in the same sample also yield this CDR3. CDR3 residues: CASSLSGNTEVFF. CDR3 bases read: TGTGCCAGCAGTCTGTCGGGCAACACAGAAGTCTTC. The V and J genes are TRBV26 and TRBJ1-1; D ambiguous. The read ends 1 residue early relative to the CDR3; the germline J gene fills the gap. Germline CDR1 reads KGHPV; CDR2 reads FQNQEV (reference sequence). This CDR3 region has 13 residues. Trimming took 0 bases from V and 2 from J, leaving 4 bases between them.

With regard to this clone: Gene names denote mouse genes. The CDR3 end is not reached by the read, which stops 1 residue before it; the germline J gene fills it in. The V call is TRBV23, the J call TRBJ2-7; the D segment call TRBD2 is taken from the table without a DNA check. The CDR3 is made up of 14 amino acids. CDR1 KGHTA and CDR2 FQNQQP come from the germline V gene. Partial CDR3 DNA: TGCTCCAGCAGTCAATCTGGCTGGGACTATGAACAGTAC. Protein: CSSSQSGWDYEQY. The whole CDR3 region reads CSSSQSGWDYEQYF.

Points on this clone: Mouse gene names apply. With the read ending 1 residue before the CDR3 end, the germline J gene is used to fill in that end. V and J are TRBV31 and TRBJ2-4; 7 nucleotides match TRBD2. J gave up 2 bases and V 0 bases, and 2 bases lay outside the gene matches. The germline gives CDR1 GKSSPN, CDR2 SITVG. CDR3 length: 14 residues. The CDR3 bases that were read are TGTGCCTGGAGTCTACTGGGGCTTCAAAACACCTTGTAC. Amino acid sequence: CAWSLLGLQNTLY. The entire CDR3 reads CAWSLLGLQNTLYF.

A remark on this clone: Genes and germline come from the mouse. Read coverage stops 1 residue before the CDR3 terminus; the germline J gene supplies the remainder. The J gene is TRBJ2-1, the V gene TRBV19; a possible D gene is TRBD1 (6 bases). CDR1 FNHDT and CDR2 SITEND come from the germline V gene (reference sequence). The CDR3 spans 14 residues. V was clipped by 5 bases and J by 1 base, with 10 bases between them. CDR3 amino acids: CASSPGQNYAEQFF. CDR3 DNA (partial): TGTGCCAGCAGCCCGGGACAAAACTATGCTGAGCAGTTC.

This clone was observed a few times. Gene names follow the mouse nomenclature. Read coverage stops 1 residue before the CDR3 terminus; the germline J gene supplies the remainder. V usage is TRBV24 and J usage is TRBJ2-3; TRBD1 matches 8 bases. CDR1 is KGHTA, CDR2 FRNEEI, per germline. CDR3 length: 15 residues. Losses at the gene ends were 3 bases for V and 3 bases for J; bases not matched to a gene: 5. The CDR3 region is CASSLKWTGAETLYF. The DNA read from the CDR3 is TGTGCCAGCAGTCTAAAGTGGACAGGGGCAGAAACGCTGTAT.

Of note for this clone: Gene names and germline match the mouse. Read sequence stops 1 residue before the CDR3 end, and the germline J gene provides the missing end. The chain uses TRBV3 and TRBJ1-1; possible D gene TRBD1, 5 bases. This CDR3 is built from 12 residues. The V end was cut by 5 bases, the J end by 4 bases, with 8 bases between. CDR1 and CDR2 (germline): SNHLY, FYNGKV (reference sequence). The CDR3 sequence: CASSLDITEVFF. Incomplete CDR3 DNA: TGTGCCAGCAGCCTGGACATCACAGAAGTCTTC.

This clone was detected only once. Here the gene names and germline are mouse. The CDR3 extends 1 residue past the end of the read, so its final part is completed from the germline J gene. This chain connects TRBV13-2 to TRBJ2-4, with D maybe TRBD1 (6 bases). V dropped 4 bases and J dropped 4 bases, with 7 bases sitting between them. Germline V CDR1 and CDR2: NNHNN, SYGAGS (reference sequence). CDR3 length: 12 amino acids. Here the CDR3 reads CASGHRENTLYF. The covered CDR3 bases are TGTGCCAGCGGTCACAGGGAAAACACCTTGTAC.

Comments on this clone: These gene names are mouse names. The covered CDR3 bases are TGTGCCAGCAGTATACTGGGGGGGGTTAGTGCAGAAACGCTGTAT. The encoded protein is CASSILGGVSAETLY. The CDR3 in full is CASSILGGVSAETLYF. V is TRBV19 and J is TRBJ2-3; 9 positions match TRBD2. The read terminates 1 residue before the CDR3 end, so the remaining end is supplied by the germline J gene. The length of the CDR3 is 16 residues. Looked up from germline, CDR1 is FNHDT and CDR2 is SITEND (reference sequence). V shed 1 base, J shed 0 bases, and the junction held 3 bases outside the gene matches.

Details on this clone: Genes and germline are mouse. Read sequence stops 1 residue before the CDR3 end, and the germline J gene provides the missing end. The V gene is TRBV26, the J gene TRBJ2-5; D possibly uses TRBD1 or TRBD2 (5 bases each). Looked up from germline, CDR1 is KGHPV and CDR2 is FQNQEV (reference sequence). Deletions cut 2 bases from V and 2 bases from J, with 8 bases between. This CDR3 comprises 14 residues. The CDR3 is CASSLGGFQDTQYF. The part of the CDR3 DNA that was read is TGTGCCAGCAGTCTGGGGGGATTCCAAGACACCCAGTAC. Supplemented by reference TRBV26 and TRBJ2-5, the full variable domain reads NSKVIQTPRYLVKGQGQKAKMRCIPEKGHPVVFWYQQNKNNEFKFLINFQNQEVLQQIDMTEKRFSAECPSNSPCSLEIQSSEAGDSALYLCASSLGGFQDTQYFGPGTRLLVL.

On this clone itself: Mouse germline and gene names are used. From the germline J gene comes the end of the CDR3, since the read stops 1 residue before it. This chain uses TRBV24 with TRBJ2-7; 9 nucleotides line up with TRBD2. The V gene's germline CDR1 is KGHTA and CDR2 FRNEEI. This CDR3 has 15 residues. The V and J ends lost 4 bases and 7 bases, in that order; junction bases with no gene match: 11. CDR3 bases read: TGTGCCAGCAGTCCGGGGACAGACTGGGGGAGGGAACAGTAC. Translating it yields CASSPGTDWGREQY. The whole CDR3 reads CASSPGTDWGREQYF.

This clone has more than one count but fewer than ten. Mouse names are used for the genes. The CDR3 end is not reached by the read, which stops 1 residue before it; the germline J gene fills it in. V gene TRBV26 combines with J gene TRBJ2-7; D not resolved. The CDR3 is made up of 10 amino acids. Trimming cost V 6 bases and J 7 bases, with 7 bases left between them. Germline CDR1 KGHPV, CDR2 FQNQEV (reference sequence). The part of the CDR3 DNA that was read is TGTGCCAGCAGGGCAGTCGAACAGTAC. The encoded protein is CASRAVEQY. The whole CDR3 region reads CASRAVEQYF.

This clone was seen only a few times. Genes and germline are mouse. The DNA ends 1 residue before the CDR3 does, and the rest of the CDR3 is filled in from the germline J gene. The chain joins TRBV26 to TRBJ1-2; 7 bases match TRBD1. In germline, CDR1 is KGHPV, CDR2 FQNQEV (reference sequence). This CDR3 has 14 residues. Trimming took 4 bases from V and 4 from J; bases not matched to a gene: 6. The CDR3 loop is CASSRTGVGSDYTF. The part of the CDR3 DNA that was read is TGTGCCAGCAGTCGCACAGGGGTAGGCTCCGACTACACC.

Details on this clone: Genes and germline are mouse. The CDR3 end falls 1 residue outside the read, so it is completed with the germline J gene. This chain uses TRBV26 with TRBJ2-7, with 11 bases fitting TRBD2. The CDR3 is made up of 13 amino acids. The germline V gene encodes CDR1 KGHPV and CDR2 FQNQEV (reference sequence). V dropped 5 bases and J dropped 4; count of bases not matched to a gene: 1. The CDR3 reads CASSGDWGYEQYF. CDR3 DNA (partial): TGTGCCAGCAGTGGGGACTGGGGGTATGAACAGTAC.

A remark on this clone: Each gene name is a mouse one. The part of the CDR3 DNA that was read is TGTGCCAGCTCTCTCCCTGGGGGGGCTTATGCTGAGCAGTTC. Its protein product is CASSLPGGAYAEQF. The full CDR3 protein is CASSLPGGAYAEQFF. The chain is built from TRBV12-1 and TRBJ2-1, with TRBD2 matching 10 bases. With the read ending 1 residue before the CDR3 end, the germline J gene is used to fill in that end. V lost 0 bases and J lost 4; bases outside the gene matches: 2. In germline, CDR1 is SGHSN, CDR2 HYEKVE. The CDR3 covers 15 residues.